The rows below give T cell receptor beta chains drawn from one sample of a study of blood T cell repertoires in COVID-19. This table comes from immunoSEQ multiplex PCR, and its TCRdb copy is limited to in-frame clones, with some not included. The sample records roughly 200,000 clones, approximately 80% being singletons. The sample taken for sequencing was peripheral blood. The receptor source for this set is a human donor in a cohort sampled during active COVID-19. Both conserved end residues are part of each CDR3. D genes are given only for firm matches. Clone size is shown for a subset of rows, as once, few, many or a class of expanded clone.

TRBD1 | TRBJ2-4 | . | TRBV9 | TGTGCCAGCAGCGTTGGGGACAGGGTAGACATTCAGTACTTC | CASSVGDRVDIQYF
. | TRBJ1-1 | . | TRBV6-4 | TGTGCCAGCAGTGTGGGGGGGACCACTGAAGCTTTCTTT | CASSVGGTTEAFF
TRBD1 | TRBJ1-1 | . | TRBV5-1 | TGCGCCAGCAGCTCCCAGGGGGGGAACACTGAAGCTTTCTTT | CASSSQGGNTEAFF
. | TRBJ1-4 | . | TRBV28 | TGTGCCAGCAGCCTAAATGAAAAACTGTTTTTT | CASSLNEKLFF
TRBD1 | TRBJ1-1 | . | TRBV19 | TGTGCCAGTAGTATGCAGGGTCCCGGGACAGGGTTTAACACTGAAGCTTTCTTT | CASSMQGPGTGFNTEAFF
. | TRBJ2-7 | . | TRBV3-1/TRBV3-2 | TGTGCCACCACGCGGCAGGGAGGCTCCTACGAGCAGTACTTC | CATTRQGGSYEQYF
TRBD1 | TRBJ1-4 | . | TRBV18 | TGTGCCAGCTCACGGGCGGGACAGCTTGCAACTAATGAAAAACTGTTTTTT | CASSRAGQLATNEKLFF
TRBD1 | TRBJ1-4 | . | TRBV7-9 | TGTGCCAGCAGCCCCGGACAGGGGGCGCCTTACGGTATTAATGAAAAACTGTTTTTT | CASSPGQGAPYGINEKLFF
. | TRBJ2-2 | . | TRBV6-2/TRBV6-3 | TGTGCCAGCAGTTATCTACCGCCCGGTCCCGGGGAGCTGTTTTTT | CASSYLPPGPGELFF
TRBD2 | TRBJ2-3 | . | TRBV29-1 | TGCAGCGTTGGCGGGTCGGCTAGCGGGTATCGTTATTTT | CSVGGSASGYRYF
. | TRBJ2-5 | . | TRBV21-1 | TGTGCCAGCAGCAATCGATTTAGAGGCCAGTGGGAGACCCAGTACTTC | CASSNRFRGQWETQYF
. | TRBJ2-5 | . | TRBV6-5 | TGTGCCAGCAGTTCCTTTCGGTCAACTCGGGAGACCCAGTACTTC | CASSSFRSTRETQYF
TRBD2 | TRBJ2-1 | . | TRBV18 | TGTGCCAGCTCACCACAGGCGGGAGGGGCTTTAAATGAGCAGTTCTTC | CASSPQAGGALNEQFF
TRBD1 | TRBJ2-3 | . | TRBV5-1 | TGCGCCAGCAGCTTCCGGGACAGGGGTACAGATACGCAGTATTTT | CASSFRDRGTDTQYF
. | TRBJ2-5 | . | TRBV19 | TGTGCCAGTAGTATCTCGGGGGAGAAAGAGACCCAGTACTTC | CASSISGEKETQYF
. | TRBJ2-6 | . | TRBV28 | TGTGCCAGCAGTTACACTCGGGGTTATGGGGCCAACGTCCTGACTTTC | CASSYTRGYGANVLTF
. | TRBJ1-1 | . | TRBV30 | TGTGCCTGGAGTTCAGGGCGCACTGAAGCTTTCTTT | CAWSSGRTEAFF
TRBD1 | TRBJ1-5 | . | TRBV10-3 | TGTGCCACCGGGACAGCCCCATCGCCCCAGCATTTT | CATGTAPSPQHF
. | TRBJ1-2 | . | TRBV28 | TGTGCCAGCCGTAACTATGGCTACACCTTC | CASRNYGYTF
. | TRBJ2-6 | . | TRBV7-2 | TGTGCCAGCAGCGCCCCGGGGGATGGGGCCAACGTCCTGACTTTC | CASSAPGDGANVLTF
. | TRBJ1-6 | . | TRBV14 | TGTGCCAGCAGCCAAGTTAGCAATTCACCCCTCCACTTT | CASSQVSNSPLHF
TRBD2 | TRBJ2-7 | few | TRBV28 | TGTGCCAGCAGTGCCGGACTAGCGGGAAAACAGTACTTC | CASSAGLAGKQYF
. | TRBJ2-5 | . | TRBV3-1/TRBV3-2 | TGTGCCAGCAGACGCCAGGGTCTCCAAGAGACCCAGTACTTC | CASRRQGLQETQYF
. | TRBJ2-6 | . | TRBV5-1 | TGCGCCAGCAGAAGGGGATCTGGGGCCAACGTCCTGACTTTC | CASRRGSGANVLTF
TRBD1 | TRBJ2-1 | . | TRBV19 | TGTGCCAGTAGTAACCCTCGGACAGGAGTGGTAGGACATGAGCAGTTCTTC | CASSNPRTGVVGHEQFF
TRBD2 | TRBJ2-2 | . | TRBV18 | TGTGCCAGCTCACCACCTCCTACCCGCGGGAGGGCCGGGGAGCTGTTTTTT | CASSPPPTRGRAGELFF
TRBD2 | TRBJ2-1 | . | TRBV18 | TGTGCCAGCTCACTTAAGACTAGCGGGAGGGGATATGAGCAGTTCTTC | CASSLKTSGRGYEQFF
. | TRBJ2-4 | . | TRBV3-1/TRBV3-2 | TGTGCCAGCAGCCTTCTAGCCAAAAACATTCAGTACTTC | CASSLLAKNIQYF
. | TRBJ2-7 | few | TRBV5-6 | TGTGCCAGCAGCTTGCGACAAATCGAGCAGTACTTC | CASSLRQIEQYF
TRBD1 | TRBJ2-2 | . | TRBV12-3/TRBV12-4 | TGTGCCAGCAGTTCGACAGGGGCCGGGGAGCTGTTTTTT | CASSSTGAGELFF
TRBD2 | TRBJ2-4 | . | TRBV18 | TGTGCCAGCTCACCAGATAGCGGGGCAGCCAAAAACATTCAGTACTTC | CASSPDSGAAKNIQYF
TRBD2 | TRBJ2-2 | . | TRBV18 | TGTGCCAGCTCACCAGGACTAGCGGGGAACACCGGGGAGCTGTTTTTT | CASSPGLAGNTGELFF
. | TRBJ2-3 | . | TRBV29-1 | TGCAGCGTTGGTGGGGGCATTGACACAGATACGCAGTATTTT | CSVGGGIDTDTQYF
. | TRBJ2-7 | . | TRBV11-1 | TGTGCCAGCGTCGGGGCGGGAAGCTACGAGCAGTACTTC | CASVGAGSYEQYF
. | TRBJ2-1 | . | TRBV30 | TGTGCCTGGAGTTTAATCAGCTCCTACAATGAGCAGTTCTTC | CAWSLISSYNEQFF
TRBD2 | TRBJ2-5 | few | TRBV11-3 | TGTGCCAGCAGCTTAACTAGCGGAGAGACCCAGTACTTC | CASSLTSGETQYF
. | TRBJ2-3 | . | TRBV24-1 | TGTGCCACCAGTGATCCCGGGGGGCCAGATACGCAGTATTTT | CATSDPGGPDTQYF
TRBD1 | TRBJ1-2 | . | TRBV7-3 | TGTGCCAGCAGCCCAGGACAGGGCTTAAATGGCTACACCTTC | CASSPGQGLNGYTF
TRBD1 | TRBJ1-1 | . | TRBV30 | TGTGCCTGGAGTGTAGGACAGGGCTCGTGGGCTTTCTTT | CAWSVGQGSWAFF
. | TRBJ1-2 | . | TRBV7-9 | TGTGCCAGCAGCTTATACGCAGGGACAAACTATGGCTACACCTTC | CASSLYAGTNYGYTF
TRBD2 | TRBJ2-3 | . | TRBV3-1/TRBV3-2 | TGTGCCAGTGGGCCAGCGGGGTTAGCCACAGATACGCAGTATTTT | CASGPAGLATDTQYF
. | TRBJ1-5 | . | TRBV9 | TGTGCCAGCAGCGTAGGGGGCCTGAGCAATCAGCCCCAGCATTTT | CASSVGGLSNQPQHF
. | TRBJ1-5 | . | TRBV6-5 | TGTGCCAGCAGTTACAGCCGAAATCAGCCCCAGCATTTT | CASSYSRNQPQHF
TRBD2 | TRBJ2-3 | . | TRBV11-2 | TGTGCCAGCAGTCGGGCTAGCGGGACAGATACGCAGTATTTT | CASSRASGTDTQYF